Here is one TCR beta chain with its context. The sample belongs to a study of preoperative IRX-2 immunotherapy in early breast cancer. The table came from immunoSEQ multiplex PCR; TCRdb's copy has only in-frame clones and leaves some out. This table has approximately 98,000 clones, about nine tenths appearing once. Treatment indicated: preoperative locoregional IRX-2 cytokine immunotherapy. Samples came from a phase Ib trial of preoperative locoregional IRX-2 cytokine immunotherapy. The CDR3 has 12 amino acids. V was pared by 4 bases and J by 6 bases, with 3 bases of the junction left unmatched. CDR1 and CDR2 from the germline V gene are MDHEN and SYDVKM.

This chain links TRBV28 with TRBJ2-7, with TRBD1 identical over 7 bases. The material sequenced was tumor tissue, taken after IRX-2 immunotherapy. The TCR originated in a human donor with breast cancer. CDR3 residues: CASSSTGSEQYF. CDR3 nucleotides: TGTGCCAGCAGTTCGACAGGGTCCGAGCAGTACTTC.